This note documents a single T cell receptor (beta chain) sequence. What it binds is not known. This CDR3 region has 13 residues. The germline V gene encodes CDR1 LNHNV and CDR2 YYDKDF (reference sequence). This record comes from a study of blood T cells in healthy people across ages. Total RNA was isolated from each sample in quantities of at least 5.5 micrograms. Using a J-beta primer mix together with a sample-barcoded 5' primer, a second PCR was run for roughly 6 to 12 cycles. TCRdb passed the 5' RACE reads through MiXCR, listing each CDR3 protein once. The sample includes about 780,000 distinct CDR3 sequences, less than 80% of them seen just once. Overall study results and limits: Naive CD4+ cell counts and diversity both ran higher in long-lived than in aged donors. TCR beta diversity per million T cells fell roughly linearly with age. Possibly confounding the expanded clonotype changes was the fact that donor CMV status was unknown.

This TCR was recovered from a young man in good health. Sequenced material: blood. The gene calls are TRBV15 and TRBJ2-4; D unclear. The J call may be mistaken, given a closer DNA end match to TRBJ2-7. As DNA, the CDR3 is TGTGCCACCAGCAGAGATTCGGACCCCGAGCAGTACTTC. Amino acid sequence: CATSRDSDPEQYF.